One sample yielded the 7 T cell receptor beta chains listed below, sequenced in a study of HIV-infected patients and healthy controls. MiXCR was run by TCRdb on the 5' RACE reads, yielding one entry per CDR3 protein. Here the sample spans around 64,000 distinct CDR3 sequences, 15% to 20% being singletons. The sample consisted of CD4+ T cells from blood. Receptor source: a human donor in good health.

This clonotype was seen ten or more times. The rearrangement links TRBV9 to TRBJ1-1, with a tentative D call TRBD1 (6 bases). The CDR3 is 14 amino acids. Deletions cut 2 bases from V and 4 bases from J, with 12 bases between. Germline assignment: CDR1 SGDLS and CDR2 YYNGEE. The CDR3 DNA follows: TGTGCCAGCAGCGTGGGGGAGGGGGTCACTGAAGCTTTCTTT. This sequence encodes CASSVGEGVTEAFF.

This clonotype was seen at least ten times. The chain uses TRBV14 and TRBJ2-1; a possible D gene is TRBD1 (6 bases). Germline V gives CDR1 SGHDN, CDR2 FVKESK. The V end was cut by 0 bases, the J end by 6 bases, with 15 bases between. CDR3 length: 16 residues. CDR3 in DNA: TGTGCCAGCAGCCAAGAATGGGGGCGGTCAGGCAATGAGCAGTTCTTC. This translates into CASSQEWGRSGNEQFF.

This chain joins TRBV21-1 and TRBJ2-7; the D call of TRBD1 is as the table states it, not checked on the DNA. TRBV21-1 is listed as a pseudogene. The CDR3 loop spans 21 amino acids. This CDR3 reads CASSKWAGGRVQNGSRHEQYF. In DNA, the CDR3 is TGTGCCAGCAGCAAGTGGGCCGGGGGGCGCGTCCAAAACGGGAGTCGCCACGAGCAGTACTTC.

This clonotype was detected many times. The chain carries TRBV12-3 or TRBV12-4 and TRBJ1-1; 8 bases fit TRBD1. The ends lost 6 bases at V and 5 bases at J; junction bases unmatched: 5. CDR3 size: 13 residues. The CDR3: CASSRTGRTEAFF. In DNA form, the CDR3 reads TGTGCCAGCAGCCGGACAGGGCGGACTGAAGCTTTCTTT.

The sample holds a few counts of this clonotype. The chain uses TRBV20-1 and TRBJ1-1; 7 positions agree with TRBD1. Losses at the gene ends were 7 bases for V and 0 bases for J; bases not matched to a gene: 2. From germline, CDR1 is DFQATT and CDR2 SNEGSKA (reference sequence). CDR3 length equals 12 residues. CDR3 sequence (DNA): TGCAGTGGAGGGGGCATGAACACTGAAGCTTTCTTT. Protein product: CSGGGMNTEAFF.

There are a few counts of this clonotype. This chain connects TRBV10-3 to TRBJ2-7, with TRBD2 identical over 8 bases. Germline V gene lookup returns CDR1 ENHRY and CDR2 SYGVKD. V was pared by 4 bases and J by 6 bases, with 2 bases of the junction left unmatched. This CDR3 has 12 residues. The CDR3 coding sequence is TGTGCCATCAGTGTTGGGACTAGCGAGCAGTACTTC. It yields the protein CAISVGTSEQYF.

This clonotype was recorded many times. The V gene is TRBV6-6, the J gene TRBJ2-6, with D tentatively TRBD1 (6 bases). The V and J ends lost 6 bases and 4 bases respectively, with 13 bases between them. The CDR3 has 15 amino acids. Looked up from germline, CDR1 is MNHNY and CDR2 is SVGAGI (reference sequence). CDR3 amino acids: CASRRDRTGANVLTF. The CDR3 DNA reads TGTGCCAGCAGAAGAGACAGGACCGGGGCCAACGTCCTGACTTTC.